This paragraph covers one T cell receptor (beta chain) sequence. The sample comes from a study of blood T cell repertoires in COVID-19. Study background: The analysed material was cDNA or gDNA that came from T cells, B-cell-depleted T cells, or PBMCs.

The CDR3 consists of 12 residues. CDR1 SEHNR and CDR2 FQNEAQ come from the germline V gene (reference sequence). With 7 bases removed from V and 8 bases from J, the gap between germline ends came to 11 bases. The data were produced by immunoSEQ multiplex PCR, yet TCRdb's version contains in-frame clones alone and is incomplete. The sample lists 200,000 to 250,000 clones, 90% seen once, with approximately 2.4% in the top ten. The material sequenced was peripheral blood. The sequence was obtained from a man aged 25-45 years with COVID-19, enrolled during active disease. The chain employs TRBV7-9 and TRBJ2-2; D is possibly TRBD1 (5 bases). The CDR3 reads CASTPGLGELFF. CDR3 bases: TGTGCCAGCACCCCAGGGTTGGGGGAGCTGTTTTTT.